The T cell receptor (beta chain) described here comes from a study of neurological immune-mediated disorders. Overall study findings and caveats: The level of TCR clonal expansion was highest in patients with HTLV-1-associated myelopathy and lowest in multiple sclerosis, where it fell below the level seen in healthy controls.

The time point: technical triplicate 3. The sorted libraries involved the use of some 1 million CD4+ or CD8+ T cells. The method for making cDNA was 5'RACE, and it used 10-nucleotide random UMIs. TCRdb fed the 5' RACE reads into MiXCR, producing one record per CDR3 protein. This table has some 30,000 distinct CDR3 sequences, about 16% appearing once. This clonotype was counted between two and nine times. Its antigen is not known. This CDR3 has 13 amino acids. Germline V gene lookup returns CDR1 GTSNPN and CDR2 SVGIG (reference sequence). The ends lost 4 bases at V and 4 bases at J; junction bases unmatched: 5.

This chain links TRBV30 with TRBJ2-3; 7 bases are shared with TRBD2. This clonotype was obtained from a female donor with HTLV-1-associated myelopathy (HAM/TSP). The sample was CD4+ T cells from blood. CDR3 in amino acids: CAWTMGLSDTQYF. In nucleotides, the CDR3 is TGTGCCTGGACCATGGGACTATCAGATACGCAGTATTTT.